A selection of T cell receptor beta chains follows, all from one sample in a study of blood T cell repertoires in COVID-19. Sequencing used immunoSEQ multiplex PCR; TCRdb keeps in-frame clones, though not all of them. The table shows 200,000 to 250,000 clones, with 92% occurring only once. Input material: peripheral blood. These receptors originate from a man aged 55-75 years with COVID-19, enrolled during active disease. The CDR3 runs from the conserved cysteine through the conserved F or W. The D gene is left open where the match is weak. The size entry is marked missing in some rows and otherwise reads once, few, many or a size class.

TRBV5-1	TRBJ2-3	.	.	TGCGCCAGCAGCTCTTACCAATACAAGCAGTATTTT	CASSSYQYKQYF
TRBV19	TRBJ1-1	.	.	TGTGCCAGTAGTATGTCGACAGGTATCACTGAAGCTTTCTTT	CASSMSTGITEAFF
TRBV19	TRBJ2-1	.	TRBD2	TGTGCCAGTAGAACAGCGGGGGGGAAGCAGTTCTTC	CASRTAGGKQFF
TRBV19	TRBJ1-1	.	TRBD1	TGTGCCAGTAGCAGGGACAGGGGGCTTATTGAAGCTTTCTTT	CASSRDRGLIEAFF
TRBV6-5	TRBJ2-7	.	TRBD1	TGTGCCAGCAGTTACGCTGGACAGGGGAGTGAGCAGTACTTC	CASSYAGQGSEQYF
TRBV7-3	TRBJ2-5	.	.	TGTGCCAGCAGCTTAAATGCGGCGGAGACCCAGTACTTC	CASSLNAAETQYF
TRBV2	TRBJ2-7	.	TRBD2	TGTGCCTGGCGACTAGCGGGAGTGAGGGAGCAGTACTTC	CAWRLAGVREQYF
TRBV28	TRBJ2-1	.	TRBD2	TGTGCCAGCAGTTTCGGCGGGAGCTTTAATGAGCAGTTCTTC	CASSFGGSFNEQFF
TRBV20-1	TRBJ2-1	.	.	TGCAGTGCTAGAGAAATCCCAGAGCAGTTCTTC	CSAREIPEQFF
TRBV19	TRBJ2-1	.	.	TGTGCCAGTGCGAAAGGCGGTAGCTCCTACAATGAGCAGTTCTTC	CASAKGGSSYNEQFF
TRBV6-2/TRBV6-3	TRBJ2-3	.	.	TGTGCCAGCAGTTACTCGAGGGGGGGGCGCACAGATACGCAGTATTTT	CASSYSRGGRTDTQYF
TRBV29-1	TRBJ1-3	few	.	TGCAGCGGGAAACAGGGTGGGCGAAACACCATATATTTT	CSGKQGGRNTIYF
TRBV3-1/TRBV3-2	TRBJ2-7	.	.	TGTGCCAGCAGCCAGAACCGCAAGGGGGAGCAGTACTTC	CASSQNRKGEQYF
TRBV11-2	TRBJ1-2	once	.	TGTGCCAGCAGCTTAGAATTATATCATGGCTACACCTTC	CASSLELYHGYTF
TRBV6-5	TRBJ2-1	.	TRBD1	TGTGCCAGCAACACCGGGACAGCCTACAATGAGCAGTTCTTC	CASNTGTAYNEQFF
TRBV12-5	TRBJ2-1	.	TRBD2	TGTGCTAGTGGTTTGGGCGGGGGGCTCTACAATGAGCAGTTCTTC	CASGLGGGLYNEQFF
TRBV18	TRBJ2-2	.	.	TGTGCCAGCTCACCACCGAAAAGGGGCGGCGGGGAGCTGTTTTTT	CASSPPKRGGGELFF
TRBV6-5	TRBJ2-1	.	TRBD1	TGTGCCAGCAGTTACTCGAGGGACAGCCCAAATGAGCAGTTCTTC	CASSYSRDSPNEQFF
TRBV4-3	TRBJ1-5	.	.	TGCGCCAGCAGCCAAGATGCAAGGGAAGGGGGACAGCCCCAGCATTTT	CASSQDAREGGQPQHF
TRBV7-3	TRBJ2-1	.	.	TGTGCCAGCAGCTTAACAACAAGCTCCTACAATGAGCAGTTCTTC	CASSLTTSSYNEQFF
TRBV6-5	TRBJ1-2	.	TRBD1	TGTGCCAGCAGACGGACAGGGGTACACTATGGCTACACCTTC	CASRRTGVHYGYTF
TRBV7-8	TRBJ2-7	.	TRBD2	TGTGCCAGCAGCTCCAGCATAGCGGGAGGATCCTACGAGCAGTACTTC	CASSSSIAGGSYEQYF
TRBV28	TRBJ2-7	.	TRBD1	TGTGCCAGCAGTTTAAGCCCGGGACAGGATCGCGAGCAGTACTTC	CASSLSPGQDREQYF
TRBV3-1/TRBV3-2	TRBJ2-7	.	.	TGTGCCAGCAGTCAAGTGACCGGGGGCGAGCAGTACTTC	CASSQVTGGEQYF
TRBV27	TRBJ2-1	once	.	TGTGCCAGCAGGAACACGGTCACAGGACAGCGGTACAATGAGCAGTTCTTC	CASRNTVTGQRYNEQFF
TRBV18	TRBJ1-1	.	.	TGTGCCAGCTCGCCGACACGGAACACTGAAGCTTTCTTT	CASSPTRNTEAFF
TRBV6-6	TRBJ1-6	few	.	TGTGCCGGGGGGCGGGAGCAGGATTCACCCCTCCACTTT	CAGGREQDSPLHF